This T cell receptor beta chain appears in the sequencing data of a study of spatial heterogeneity in lung cancer. On the study more broadly: There was a strong correlation between the counts of TCR transcripts measured in tumor regions and a T cell transcriptional module score that was calculated from matched bulk RNA-seq. In the raw reads, each unique TCR and UMI combination was present more than ten times on average.

V lost 8 bases to trimming and J lost 7 bases; unmatched junction nucleotides: 9. Germline CDR1 and CDR2: MNHEY and SMNVEV (reference sequence). The CDR3 sequence is 15 residues long. MiXCR, applied by TCRdb to the 5' RACE reads, yields one record per CDR3 protein. The data show 100,000 to 110,000 distinct CDR3 sequences, 3.5% to 5% seen once. Study-level results: The number of expanded tumor alpha and beta chains correlated with mutation number.

Sample time point: sample taken at primary tumor resection. Many counts were recorded for this clonotype. What it recognizes is unknown. The sample consisted of lung tumor tissue, taken at surgery. This rearrangement joins TRBV27 to TRBJ1-6; 9 nucleotides align to TRBD1. The receptor was isolated from a male donor with early-stage non-small cell lung cancer. This CDR3 is CASGIHRGHNSPLHF. The CDR3 DNA follows: TGTGCCAGCGGGATCCACAGGGGGCACAATTCACCCCTCCACTTT.